This T cell receptor (beta chain) was found in a study of response to subunit inactivated influenza vaccine. Points from the study as a whole: Each seasonal flu vaccination may recruit only limited new T cells, authors suggested.

A note on this clonotype: The antigen is not known.

TCRdb used MiXCR to reprocess the RT-PCR reads, holding one entry per CDR3 protein. The sample has under 550,000 distinct CDR3 sequences, approximately 7.2% seen once; the top ten hold around 13%. Germline loops: CDR1 SGDLS, CDR2 YYNGEE. Trimming at V came to 4 bases and at J to 5 bases, leaving 13 bases not matched to a gene. CDR3 length equals 16 residues. The rearrangement uses TRBV9 and TRBJ2-3; 7 bases align to TRBD2. Sequences were derived from PBMCs from blood, sampled less than 30 months after vaccination. This sequence was found in a man between 50 and 75 years old who received an inactivated influenza vaccine. CDR3 nucleotides: TGTGCCAGCAGCCCCGGGAGGATAGCGGGTGAAGATACGCAGTATTTT. This codes for CASSPGRIAGEDTQYF.